This TCR beta chain is from a study of blood T cell repertoires in COVID-19. Turning to the study itself: The United States, Italy and Spain were the sources of the acute and convalescent COVID-19 samples. PBMCs, B-cell-depleted T cells, or T cells provided the cDNA or gDNA that made up the material.

Original processing notes: Amplification with reference gene primers provided the estimates of nucleated cell counts. The assay was immunoSEQ multiplex PCR, and TCRdb's table has in-frame clones only and misses some. Clone size and the V and J calls come from that table; the DNA yielded D and trimming. The table includes over 30,000 clones, 85% to 95% detected once. This CDR3 region has 15 residues. Losses at the gene ends were 0 bases for V and 2 bases for J; bases not matched to a gene: 2. Germline V gene sequence: CDR1 SGHNT, CDR2 YYREEE (reference sequence). J is TRBJ2-7 and V is TRBV5-4, with TRBD1 matching 10 bases. The sample consisted of peripheral blood. The sequence came from a human donor in a cohort sampled during active COVID-19. CDR3: CASSLGQGATYEQYF. As DNA, the CDR3 is TGTGCCAGCAGCTTGGGACAGGGGGCAACCTACGAGCAGTACTTC.